This T cell receptor beta chain was identified in a study of blood T cell repertoires in COVID-19. Study-wide context: Spain, Italy and the United States supplied samples that represented acute and convalescent COVID-19. Sources were T cells, B-cell-depleted T cells, or PBMCs; the material itself was cDNA or gDNA.

Per the authors' pipeline: How many nucleated cells were present was estimated from reference gene primer amplification. Sequencing was performed with immunoSEQ multiplex PCR; in TCRdb, only in-frame clones are kept and a portion is missing. The V and J calls and clone size are taken from that table; D and trimming were inferred from the DNA. This table holds about 50,000 clones, approximately 91% found once. Germline V gene data show CDR1 as MNHNS and CDR2 as SASEGT. The CDR3 consists of 14 residues. V was cut by 3 bases and J by 5 bases, with 13 bases left in between. Sequencing used peripheral blood. This TCR derives from a human donor in a cohort sampled during active COVID-19. The chain recombines TRBV6-1 with TRBJ2-5; D is possibly TRBD2 (6 bases). CDR3 coding DNA: TGTGCCAGCAGTGATGGGTCGGGAGTGGAGACCCAGTACTTC. Translated, it gives CASSDGSGVETQYF.